Listed here are 14 T cell receptor beta chains from one sample, sequenced in a study of T cells in Graves' hyperthyroidism and ophthalmopathy. Amplified TCR beta CDR3 regions came from RNA transcripts. Primed by the HTBI set, a first-round RT-PCR was run on the TCR CDR3. TCRdb called the multiplex PCR reads again in MiXCR, with one record for every CDR3 protein. Of hundreds of thousands of distinct CDR3 sequences listed, 18% are singletons. Sequencing was performed on blood. The receptors were sampled from a woman in her forties or fifties with Graves' hyperthyroidism that later progressed to Graves' ophthalmopathy.

In its sample, this clonotype was seen many times. The V gene is TRBV7-2, the J gene TRBJ2-5; TRBD2 matches at 8 bases. This CDR3 has 16 amino acids. V gave up 2 bases and J gave up 4 bases; unmatched junction bases: 9. Germline V lookup: CDR1 SGHTA, CDR2 FQGNSA. CDR3 nucleotide sequence: TGTGCCAGCAGCTTACAAGTTAGGGCGGGGGGAGAGACCCAGTACTTC. Its translation: CASSLQVRAGGETQYF.

A few counts support this clonotype. V is TRBV3-1 and J is TRBJ1-2, with D hard to call. The V end lost 3 bases, the J end lost 5 bases, and 13 bases lay between the germline ends. Germline V gene data show CDR1 as LGHDT and CDR2 as YNNKEL (reference sequence). The CDR3 sequence is 14 residues long. The CDR3 loop reads CASSQDTGPYGYTF. The CDR3 bases are TGTGCCAGCAGCCAGGATACCGGGCCTTATGGCTACACCTTC.

This clonotype occurred a few times. One end of the junction varies from germline; a read error may be responsible. V and J are TRBV7-7 and TRBJ2-1; 8 bases agree with TRBD1. CDR1 and CDR2 from the germline V gene are SSHAT and FNYEAQ (reference sequence). There are 17 residues in the CDR3. The CDR3 nucleotides are TGTGCTAGCAGCTCCGGACAGGGCAGAAGCTCCTACAATGAGCAGTTCTTC. This translates into CASSSGQGRSSYNEQFF.

V and J are TRBV25-1 and TRBJ1-1; possible D gene TRBD1, 6 bases. V lost 1 base and J 5 bases, leaving 8 bases between the germline ends. Germline V gene lookup returns CDR1 MGHDK and CDR2 SYGVNS. This CDR3 contains 13 residues. The CDR3 is CASSEWGQTEAFF. The CDR3 nucleotides are TGTGCCAGCAGTGAATGGGGACAAACTGAAGCTTTCTTT.

There are a few counts of this clonotype. CDR3 residues: CASIEKRHPEENSPLHF. DNA of the CDR3: TGTGCCAGCATAGAGAAAAGACATCCTGAGGAAAATTCACCCCTCCACTTT. The rearrangement links TRBV6-2 or TRBV6-3 to TRBJ1-6; D remains ambiguous. V dropped 7 bases and J dropped 7 bases, with 23 bases sitting between them. The length of the CDR3 is 17 residues. Germline values: CDR1 MNHEY, CDR2 SVGEGT.

The table lists this clonotype with a count of one. V gene TRBV10-3 combines with J gene TRBJ1-1; D ambiguous. Per germline, CDR1 ENHRY and CDR2 SYGVKD. The CDR3 contains 15 residues. V shed 4 bases and J shed 1 base, with 13 bases lying between them. This CDR3 is CAISGTLSGNTEAFF. The CDR3 DNA reads as TGTGCCATCAGTGGAACCTTATCCGGGAACACTGAAGCTTTCTTT.

The chain recombines TRBV6-1 with TRBJ1-2; TRBD1 agrees at 9 bases. Germline V gene lookup returns CDR1 MNHNS and CDR2 SASEGT. The CDR3 spans 16 residues. V lost 5 bases to trimming and J lost 2 bases; unmatched junction nucleotides: 9. This CDR3 reads CASSTPGDRANYGYTF. CDR3 nucleotide sequence: TGTGCCAGCAGTACGCCCGGGGACAGGGCGAACTATGGCTACACCTTC.

The chain is built from TRBV29-1 and TRBJ2-3; D gene unclear. The CDR3 loop spans 14 amino acids. Germline CDR1 and CDR2: SQVTM and ANQGSEA. The V gene lost 4 bases and the J gene lost 4 bases, with 15 bases spanning the gap. CDR3 amino acids: CSVAPGNRADTQYF. For the CDR3, the DNA is TGCAGCGTTGCCCCCGGTAATAGAGCAGATACGCAGTATTTT.

In regard to this clonotype: Germline is not matched at one junction end, which may reflect a read error. The V and J genes are TRBV9 and TRBJ1-6, with D possibly being TRBD1 (5 bases). Germline CDR1 is SGDLS and CDR2 is YYNGEE. The CDR3 spans 16 residues. The CDR3 region is CARSDNRNSYNSPLHF. The CDR3 bases are TGTGCCCGCAGCGATAACAGGAACTCCTATAATTCACCCCTCCACTTT.

This clonotype has a count of ten or more. The chain employs TRBV27 and TRBJ2-7, with 7 bases matching TRBD1. Germline V gene lookup returns CDR1 MNHEY and CDR2 SMNVEV (reference sequence). J gave up 0 bases and V 6 bases, and 14 bases lay outside the gene matches. The length of the CDR3 is 17 residues. Written as DNA, the CDR3 is TGTGCCAGCAGGAAAGGGACAGAAGTCCTAAACTCCTACGAGCAGTACTTC. Translation gives CASRKGTEVLNSYEQYF.

A remark on this clonotype: This may arise from a read error, as a much more abundant clone is one base away. This chain uses TRBV11-2 with TRBJ1-2; weak D call: TRBD1 (6 bases). This CDR3 has 11 amino acids. Germline V gives CDR1 SGHAT, CDR2 FQNNGV. Between the trimmed V and J ends, which lost 5 bases and 13 bases, there was a span of 14 bases. The CDR3, as DNA: TGTGCCAGCAGCCAGGGGACACCTGGCACCTTC. Translating gives CASSQGTPGTF.

This clonotype was counted only a few times. A junction boundary mismatches the germline segment, possibly from a read error. This chain joins TRBV20-1 and TRBJ2-1; D call uncertain. This CDR3 has 15 amino acids. Germline V gene lookup returns CDR1 DFQATT and CDR2 SNEGSKA (reference sequence). This CDR3 is CSAISADNSYNKQFF. Here the CDR3 DNA reads TGCAGTGCTATTTCGGCGGATAACTCCTACAATAAGCAGTTCTTC.

The table lists this clonotype with a few counts. The rearrangement joins TRBV5-1 to TRBJ2-1; D is unresolved. With 2 bases removed from V and 4 bases from J, the gap between germline ends came to 19 bases. The CDR3 consists of 17 residues. The germline gives CDR1 SGHRS, CDR2 YFSETQ. In DNA, the CDR3 is TGCGCCAGCAGCTTTCAAGAAGAATCAGGCTCTTACAATGAGCAGTTCTTC. It codes for CASSFQEESGSYNEQFF.

The chain links TRBV7-3 to TRBJ2-5; 7 bases map to TRBD1. With V trimmed by 5 bases and J by 4 bases, 10 bases remained unmatched. The germline V gene has CDR1 SGHTA and CDR2 FQGTGA. The CDR3 covers 15 residues. The CDR3 here is CASSVTGVRGETQYF. The CDR3 DNA sequence: TGTGCCAGCAGCGTTACAGGGGTTCGGGGAGAGACCCAGTACTTC.